These 17 T cell receptor beta chains were all obtained from the same sample, sequenced in a study of T-cell reconstitution after alpha-beta-depleted transplantation in children (dated by TCRdb to 2016 to 2017). The treatment or condition label of this sample denotes: allogeneic hematopoietic cell transplantation with graft depleted of TCRalphabeta T cells and CD19 B cells. Library prep was done by PCR. TCRdb shows the sequencer as Illumina HiSeq 2500. To normalize quantification of the TCRbeta repertoire, the TCR libraries were built with molecular barcoding that relied on unique molecular identifiers. TCRdb cleaned the public reads at Q25 with fastp, built clones with MiXCR and kept in-frame beta chains. Each record represents a unique CDR3 protein, reported with the most common genes and DNA among its rows. The sample table contains a few hundred thousand distinct CDR3 sequences; only one count was recorded for under 15% of them. Of the sample, 2.2% is held by the ten largest clones.

The sequencing used PBMCs, mostly from graft donor cells, collected 360 days after TCRalphabeta/CD19-depleted stem cell transplant. The receptors were gathered from a male patient aged 5 to 17 who had a stem cell transplant for acute myeloid leukemia, so the T cells may come from the graft donor.

This chain links TRBV21-1 with TRBJ1-4; the D call TRBD1 from the table was never checked on the DNA. TRBV21-1 is a pseudogene segment. The length of the CDR3 is 16 residues. The CDR3 nucleotides are TGTGCCAGCAGCAAAGAGGGGCCAGTCTTAAATGAAAAACTGTTTTTT. Translating gives CASSKEGPVLNEKLFF.

This clonotype was detected once. The chain couples TRBV28 to TRBJ2-3, with TRBD2 identical over 10 bases. Germline CDR1 is MDHEN and CDR2 is SYDVKM. Losses at the gene ends were 5 bases for V and 4 bases for J; bases not matched to a gene: 9. The CDR3 has 16 residues. CDR3 bases: TGTGCCAGCAGTATAGCGGGGGGAGTCGGCCCAGATACGCAGTATTTT. Translation: CASSIAGGVGPDTQYF.

The V and J genes are TRBV7-9 and TRBJ2-3; 8 bases are a match to TRBD2. V dropped 4 bases and J dropped 4; count of bases not matched to a gene: 10. CDR3 length equals 16 residues. The V gene's germline CDR1 is SEHNR and CDR2 FQNEAQ (reference sequence). DNA of the CDR3: TGTGCCAGCAGCTCGCCCGGGACTAGGGTCGCAGATACGCAGTATTTT. As protein: CASSSPGTRVADTQYF.

This clonotype was seen at least ten times. V is TRBV29-1 and J is TRBJ1-5; TRBD1 might be the D (6 bases). V was trimmed by 6 bases and J by 2 bases, leaving 14 bases between them. Germline V CDR1 and CDR2: SQVTM, ANQGSEA. The CDR3 consists of 14 residues. The DNA of the CDR3 is TGCAGCGTCTTACAGGGACCCGGCAATCAGCCCCAGCATTTT. Translating it yields CSVLQGPGNQPQHF.

This clonotype has just a few counts. The chain carries TRBV6-5 and TRBJ2-3, with a tentative D call TRBD1 (6 bases). Per germline, CDR1 MNHEY and CDR2 SVGAGI. The length of the CDR3 is 14 residues. The ends were cut back, 2 bases at V and 5 bases at J, with 11 bases in the middle. CDR3 sequence reads: CASSYVGAGDTQYF. CDR3 sequence (DNA): TGTGCCAGCAGTTACGTGGGGGCGGGAGATACGCAGTATTTT.

This clonotype has more than one count but fewer than ten. The rearrangement uses TRBV20-1 and TRBJ1-4, with D perhaps TRBD1 (6 bases). The CDR3 is 14 amino acids. Per germline, CDR1 DFQATT and CDR2 SNEGSKA (reference sequence). V lost 5 bases and J 2 bases, leaving 12 bases between the germline ends. CDR3 in amino acids: CSAHRGQTNEKLFF. The CDR3, as DNA: TGCAGTGCTCACCGCGGACAGACTAATGAAAAACTGTTTTTT.

This clonotype was observed many times. This sequence joins TRBV15 and TRBJ2-3, with 14 nucleotides matching TRBD2. The CDR3 is 21 amino acids. The J segment lost 2 bases and the V segment lost 0 bases, leaving 13 bases of the junction unmatched. Germline values: CDR1 LNHNV, CDR2 YYDKDF (reference sequence). CDR3: CATSRDPREGTSGSPTDTQYF. Here the CDR3 DNA reads TGTGCCACCAGCAGAGATCCCAGGGAGGGGACTAGCGGGAGTCCCACAGATACGCAGTATTTT.

This chain connects TRBV7-2 to TRBJ2-7, with 15 bases aligning to TRBD2. V dropped 1 base and J dropped 4; count of bases not matched to a gene: 5. The CDR3 runs to 17 residues. The germline V gene encodes CDR1 SGHTA and CDR2 FQGNSA. For the CDR3, the DNA is TGTGCCAGCAGCTTAGGACGGACTAGCGGGAGGGGATACGAGCAGTACTTC. It codes for CASSLGRTSGRGYEQYF. The full variable domain, completed using reference TRBV7-2 and TRBJ2-7, is GAGVSQSPSNKVTEKGKDVELRCDPISGHTALYWYRQSLGQGLEFLIYFQGNSAPDKSGLPSDRFSAERTGGSVSTLTIQRTQQEDSAVYLCASSLGRTSGRGYEQYFGPGTRLTVT.

This clonotype occurred many times. The V and J genes are TRBV5-1 and TRBJ2-7; maybe TRBD2 (5 bases). V lost 5 bases to trimming and J lost 2 bases, with 8 bases between them. The CDR3 length is 12 residues. Germline V gives CDR1 SGHRS, CDR2 YFSETQ. The CDR3 nucleotides read TGCGCCAGCAGAGAGGGAACCTACGAGCAGTACTTC. Protein sequence: CASREGTYEQYF.

The CDR3 reads CSASRRTTAPGDEQYF. Written as DNA, the CDR3 is TGCAGTGCTTCTAGACGGACGACAGCCCCGGGGGACGAGCAGTACTTC. The J gene is TRBJ2-7, the V gene TRBV20-1; D may be TRBD2 (6 bases). CDR1 DFQATT and CDR2 SNEGSKA come from the germline V gene (reference sequence). With 5 bases removed from V and 5 bases from J, the gap between germline ends came to 25 bases. The CDR3 sequence is 16 residues long.

The table lists this clonotype with many counts. The chain has TRBV28 and TRBJ2-2; 7 bases are shared with TRBD2. Unmatched junction bases numbered 14, after V lost 2 bases and J lost 5 bases. The CDR3 consists of 18 residues. Germline lookup yields CDR1 MDHEN and CDR2 SYDVKM. The CDR3 protein is CASSLTLADSHWTGELFF. CDR3 sequence (DNA): TGTGCCAGCAGTTTAACCCTAGCGGACTCACATTGGACCGGGGAGCTGTTTTTT.

This clonotype was seen a handful of times. A junction boundary mismatches the germline segment, possibly from a read error. The chain is built from TRBV7-2 and TRBJ2-3; 9 positions match TRBD2. There are 15 residues in the CDR3. Germline V gives CDR1 SGHTA, CDR2 FQGNSA. The CDR3 bases are TGTGCCAGCAGCGTAGCGGGAGTGGGCACAGATACGCAGTATTTT. Protein sequence: CASSVAGVGTDTQYF.

The CDR3 DNA follows: TGTGCCAGCAGTTTACAGGGAAGGGCTGGGGCCAACGTCCTGACTTTC. Translated, it gives CASSLQGRAGANVLTF. V usage is TRBV28 and J usage is TRBJ2-6, with D possibly matching TRBD1 (5 bases). CDR1 is MDHEN and CDR2 is SYDVKM in the germline V gene. Trimming left V 2 bases short and J 2 bases short, with 10 bases between. The CDR3 consists of 16 residues.

This clonotype was seen many times. V and J are TRBV10-3 and TRBJ2-5; TRBD1 aligns across 9 bases. This CDR3 spans 15 amino acids. The V gene's germline CDR1 is ENHRY and CDR2 SYGVKD. V was clipped by 2 bases and J by 5 bases; unmatched bases: 6. The CDR3 region is CAISEGTGFGETQYF. The CDR3 nucleotides read TGTGCCATCAGTGAGGGGACAGGGTTTGGGGAGACCCAGTACTTC.

This clonotype was counted between two and nine times. This chain uses TRBV6-2 or TRBV6-3 with TRBJ2-1; unclear D gene. Germline-derived CDR1 and CDR2 are MNHEY and SVGEGT. Trimming removed 6 bases from V and 4 bases from J, with 10 bases in between. CDR3 length: 13 amino acids. The CDR3 DNA sequence: TGTGCCAGCAGCCCCACTCCGTACAATGAGCAGTTCTTC. Amino acid sequence: CASSPTPYNEQFF.

The table lists this clonotype with many counts. The CDR3 reads CASELGPHLLDNEQFF. CDR3 nucleotides: TGTGCCAGCGAACTAGGTCCCCACCTTCTTGACAATGAGCAGTTCTTC. This chain uses TRBV6-1 with TRBJ2-1; D may be TRBD2 (5 bases). This CDR3 contains 16 residues. Trimming left V 8 bases short and J 5 bases short, with 22 bases between. The V gene's germline CDR1 is MNHNS and CDR2 SASEGT.

This clonotype was recorded a few times. J is TRBJ1-3 and V is TRBV20-1, with 9 nucleotides matching TRBD1. The CDR3 spans 14 residues. Germline V gene sequence: CDR1 DFQATT, CDR2 SNEGSKA (reference sequence). The junction had 3 bases not matched to a gene; V was cut back by 4 bases and J by 2 bases. CDR3 nucleotides: TGCAGTGCTAAACAGGGGGCCGCTGGAAACACCATATATTTT. Its translation: CSAKQGAAGNTIYF.